This entry concerns a single T cell receptor (beta chain). The data were obtained in a study of blood T cell repertoires in COVID-19. About the study: The study drew acute and convalescent COVID-19 samples from the United States, Italy and Spain.

The CDR3 loop spans 17 amino acids. Germline CDR1 reads SGHNT; CDR2 reads YYREEE (reference sequence). The ends lost 4 bases at V and 3 bases at J; junction bases unmatched: 12. Clones were sequenced by immunoSEQ multiplex PCR, and TCRdb holds only the in-frame ones, with some missing. The sample shows around 250,000 clones, 88% of them seen only once. The genes are TRBV5-4 and TRBJ2-7, with 11 positions matching TRBD2. Material for sequencing was peripheral blood. This TCR was recovered from a woman in her seventies with COVID-19, enrolled during active disease. The CDR3 DNA reads as TGTGCCAGCAGCCCAACTAGCGGGGGATCGACCATCTACGAGCAGTACTTC. It is translated as CASSPTSGGSTIYEQYF.